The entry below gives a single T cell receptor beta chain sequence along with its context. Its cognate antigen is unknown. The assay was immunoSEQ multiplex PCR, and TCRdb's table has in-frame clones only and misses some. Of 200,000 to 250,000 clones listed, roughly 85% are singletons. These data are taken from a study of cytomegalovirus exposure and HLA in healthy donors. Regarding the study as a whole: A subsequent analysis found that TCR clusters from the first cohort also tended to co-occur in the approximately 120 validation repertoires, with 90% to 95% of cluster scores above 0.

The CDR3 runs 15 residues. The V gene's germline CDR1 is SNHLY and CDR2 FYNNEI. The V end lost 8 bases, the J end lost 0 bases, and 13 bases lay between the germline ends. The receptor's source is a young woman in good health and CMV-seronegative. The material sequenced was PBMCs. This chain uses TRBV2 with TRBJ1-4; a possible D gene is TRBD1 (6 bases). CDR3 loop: CASGEDSATNEKLFF. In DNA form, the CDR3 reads TGTGCCAGCGGGGAGGACAGTGCAACTAATGAAAAACTGTTTTTT.